This is a list of T cell receptor beta chains from one sample in a study of blood T cell repertoires in COVID-19. The method was immunoSEQ multiplex PCR; TCRdb's version includes in-frame clones alone and lacks a portion of them. Altogether 150,000 to 200,000 clones are present, less than 80% being singletons, with the ten largest covering 13%. The sequencing input was peripheral blood. Receptor source: a man aged 50-60 years who had recovered from COVID-19. Each CDR3 is given with its conserved first and last residue. The order of the fields is D gene, clone size, J gene, V gene, CDR3 DNA, CDR3 protein. A D gene is named only where the DNA matches it firmly. Size values are once, few and many counts, or a class for expanded clones, and some rows have none.

TRBD1	-	TRBJ1-2	TRBV7-6	TGTGCCAGCAGCACCCCCGGGACAGACATCTATGGCTACACCTTC	CASSTPGTDIYGYTF
-	-	TRBJ1-3	TRBV6-1	TGTGCCAGCAGTGAAGCAGGGGCCTCTGGAAACACCATATATTTT	CASSEAGASGNTIYF
TRBD1	-	TRBJ2-7	TRBV6-5	TGTGCCAGCAGTACACGACAGGGTTCCTACGAGCAGTACTTC	CASSTRQGSYEQYF
TRBD2	once	TRBJ2-1	TRBV18	TGTGCCAGCTCACTATTTAGCGGGAGCTCCTACAATGAGCAGTTCTTC	CASSLFSGSSYNEQFF
-	once	TRBJ2-7	TRBV5-1	TGCGCCAGCAGCACAACAGGGTACGAGCAGTACTTC	CASSTTGYEQYF
-	-	TRBJ2-1	TRBV7-2	TGTGCCAGCAGCTTAGCGTTATCGGGATGGGACAATGAGCAGTTCTTC	CASSLALSGWDNEQFF
TRBD1	once	TRBJ1-2	TRBV27	TGTGCCAGCAGTTTATTGACAGGGGGCGCATTTAGGGGCTACACCTTC	CASSLLTGGAFRGYTF
TRBD2	-	TRBJ2-1	TRBV3-1/TRBV3-2	TGTGCCAGCAGCCCAGGGACTAGCCCTTACAATGAGCAGTTCTTC	CASSPGTSPYNEQFF
TRBD1	-	TRBJ1-5	TRBV28	TGTGCCAGCAGTACCGGGACAGGGGGATTAGATCAGCCCCAGCATTTT	CASSTGTGGLDQPQHF
TRBD2	-	TRBJ2-2	TRBV28	TGTGCCAGCAGTTTACAGGGACTAGCGGGAGTAAGGGCCGGGGAGCTGTTTTTT	CASSLQGLAGVRAGELFF
-	-	TRBJ1-1	TRBV10-2	TGCGCCAGCAGCTACACAGCGAACACTGAAGCTTTCTTT	CASSYTANTEAFF
-	-	TRBJ2-1	TRBV5-6	TGTGCCAGCAGGCTCAGGATTCTGGGCAATGAGCAGTTCTTC	CASRLRILGNEQFF
-	-	TRBJ1-5	TRBV3-1/TRBV3-2	TGTGCCAGCAGCCAGTCGGACAGTTTCAATCAGCCCCAGCATTTT	CASSQSDSFNQPQHF
-	few	TRBJ1-4	TRBV18	TGTGCCAGCTCTCGGTCGGGGGGCGAAAAACTGTTTTTT	CASSRSGGEKLFF
-	-	TRBJ1-3	TRBV30	TGTGCCTGGAATACGGGGGCTGGAAACACCATATATTTT	CAWNTGAGNTIYF
-	-	TRBJ1-1	TRBV24-1	TGTGCCACCAGTGGGAAACAGGGTAGAAGAACTGAAGCTTTCTTT	CATSGKQGRRTEAFF
TRBD2	once	TRBJ2-3	TRBV19	TGTGCCAGTAGTCCCCGGAGGAGCGGGAGGCCCACAGATACGCAGTATTTT	CASSPRRSGRPTDTQYF
-	-	TRBJ2-6	TRBV30	TGTGCCTGGAGTTCGGGGGCTGGGGCCAACGTCCTGACTTTC	CAWSSGAGANVLTF
TRBD2	once	TRBJ2-7	TRBV7-2	TGTGCCAGCAGCCCCCGGGTAGCGGGAAACTTCGACTACGAGCAGTACTTC	CASSPRVAGNFDYEQYF
-	-	TRBJ2-7	TRBV2	TGTGCCAGCAGAGGGGGGACAGTTCCCTACGAGCAGTACTTC	CASRGGTVPYEQYF
-	-	TRBJ2-2	TRBV7-3	TGTGCCACCGGCGGGGATGGGTCCGGGGAGCTGTTTTTT	CATGGDGSGELFF
-	-	TRBJ1-2	TRBV29-1	TGCAGCGTTGAAGGACAGGACTATGGCTACACCTTC	CSVEGQDYGYTF
-	-	TRBJ2-3	TRBV11-2	TGTGCCAGCAGCTTAATCCGGAGGAGCACAGATACGCAGTATTTT	CASSLIRRSTDTQYF
TRBD2	-	TRBJ2-1	TRBV5-1	TGCGCCAGCAGTCCGGGACTAGCGGGAGGTAGTGAGCAGTTCTTC	CASSPGLAGGSEQFF
-	-	TRBJ1-2	TRBV4-3	TGCGCCAGCAGCCAAGATAGGGGGATACATGGCTACACCTTC	CASSQDRGIHGYTF
TRBD2	-	TRBJ2-1	TRBV7-8	TGTGCCAGCAGCTTGAGCGGGAGATACAATGAGCAGTTCTTC	CASSLSGRYNEQFF
-	-	TRBJ2-1	TRBV5-5	TGTGCCAGCAGCTTGACAGGCGAGTTCTTACAGGGCGAGCAGTTCTTC	CASSLTGEFLQGEQFF
-	few	TRBJ2-1	TRBV4-2	TGTGCCAGCAGCCAAGGCGACTCTGCTAGTTGGAATGAGCAGTTCTTC	CASSQGDSASWNEQFF
-	-	TRBJ2-1	TRBV30	TGTGCCTGGAGCCGCTCTACCTACAATGAGCAGTTCTTC	CAWSRSTYNEQFF
-	-	TRBJ2-3	TRBV4-1	TGCGCCAGCAGCCAAGATCTAGATACGCAGTATTTT	CASSQDLDTQYF
-	few	TRBJ2-2	TRBV30	TGTGCCTGGACCCCCCTGAGATACACCGGGGAGCTGTTTTTT	CAWTPLRYTGELFF
TRBD2	-	TRBJ2-4	TRBV4-3	TGCGCCAGCAGCCAGGGACTAGCGGGAGTTCAGAAAAACATTCAGTACTTC	CASSQGLAGVQKNIQYF
TRBD2	-	TRBJ2-1	TRBV7-6	TGTGCCAGCAGTGTCCGCATACTAGCGGAGCAGAATGAGCAGTTCTTC	CASSVRILAEQNEQFF
-	few	TRBJ1-5	TRBV27	TGTGCCAGTAGACAGCACACAGACGATCAGCCCCAGCATTTT	CASRQHTDDQPQHF
TRBD2	few	TRBJ2-7	TRBV5-6	TGTGCCAGCAGCTGGGGACTAAAAACAAACTACGAGCAGTACTTC	CASSWGLKTNYEQYF
-	-	TRBJ2-1	TRBV14	TGTGCCAGCAGCCAAAGCCGACAGTACAATGAGCAGTTCTTC	CASSQSRQYNEQFF
-	-	TRBJ2-3	TRBV9	TGTGCCAGCAGCGTATTGTGGCGGAGCACAGATACGCAGTATTTT	CASSVLWRSTDTQYF
-	-	TRBJ2-7	TRBV11-3	TGTGCCAGCAGCAGGACTGATACCTACGAGCAGTACTTC	CASSRTDTYEQYF
-	-	TRBJ2-3	TRBV5-1	TGCGCCAGCAGCTTAAACAGGGCCCCAGATACGCAGTATTTT	CASSLNRAPDTQYF
TRBD1	-	TRBJ2-1	TRBV24-1	TGTGCCACCAGTGATTTGCGTGCGGGAAAAGGGACAGGGTCCTACAATGAGCAGTTCTTC	CATSDLRAGKGTGSYNEQFF
TRBD1	-	TRBJ2-2	TRBV10-3	TGTGCCATCAGTCCGGGACAGGGGGCCGGGGAGCTGTTTTTT	CAISPGQGAGELFF
-	-	TRBJ2-7	TRBV18	TGTGCCAGCTCATTCGGGTCCTACGAGCAGTACTTC	CASSFGSYEQYF
TRBD1	-	TRBJ1-4	TRBV30	TGTGCCTGGAGTGTCGGGACAGGAGGCATGGGGAAACTGTTTTTT	CAWSVGTGGMGKLFF
TRBD2	-	TRBJ2-7	TRBV6-2/TRBV6-3	TGTGCCAGCACCCCGGGACTAGCGTCCTTCGAGCAGTACTTC	CASTPGLASFEQYF
TRBD1	-	TRBJ2-6	TRBV29-1	TGCAGCGTTGCGGACAGGGAGTCTGGGGCCAACGTCCTGACTTTC	CSVADRESGANVLTF
-	-	TRBJ1-3	TRBV18	TGTGCCAGCTCTCCCGACCGGGGTGTCTCTGGAAACACCATATATTTT	CASSPDRGVSGNTIYF
-	-	TRBJ2-2	TRBV5-1	TGCGCCAGCGGCGACAGCGCCTTCTCCGGGGAGCTGTTTTTT	CASGDSAFSGELFF